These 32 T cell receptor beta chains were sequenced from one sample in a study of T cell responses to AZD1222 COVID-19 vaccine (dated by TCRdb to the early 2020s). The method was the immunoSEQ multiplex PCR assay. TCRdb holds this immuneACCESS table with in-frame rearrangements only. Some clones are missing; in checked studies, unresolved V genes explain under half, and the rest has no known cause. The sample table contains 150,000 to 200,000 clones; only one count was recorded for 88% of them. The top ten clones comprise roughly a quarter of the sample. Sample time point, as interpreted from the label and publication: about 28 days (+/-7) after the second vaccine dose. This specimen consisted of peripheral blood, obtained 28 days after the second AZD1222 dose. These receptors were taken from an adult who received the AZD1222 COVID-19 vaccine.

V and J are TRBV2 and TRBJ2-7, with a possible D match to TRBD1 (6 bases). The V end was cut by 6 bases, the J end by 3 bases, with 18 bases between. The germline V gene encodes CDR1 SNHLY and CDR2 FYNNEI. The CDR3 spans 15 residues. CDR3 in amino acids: CASSGPSGQGYEQYF. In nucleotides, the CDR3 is TGTGCCAGCAGCGGTCCCTCGGGACAAGGCTACGAGCAGTACTTC.

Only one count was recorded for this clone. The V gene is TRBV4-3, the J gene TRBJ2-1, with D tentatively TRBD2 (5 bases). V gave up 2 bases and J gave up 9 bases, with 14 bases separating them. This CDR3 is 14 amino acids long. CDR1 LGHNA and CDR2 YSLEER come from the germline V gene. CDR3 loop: CASSQNPEGSEQFF. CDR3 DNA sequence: TGCGCCAGCAGCCAAAATCCCGAGGGTAGTGAGCAGTTCTTC.

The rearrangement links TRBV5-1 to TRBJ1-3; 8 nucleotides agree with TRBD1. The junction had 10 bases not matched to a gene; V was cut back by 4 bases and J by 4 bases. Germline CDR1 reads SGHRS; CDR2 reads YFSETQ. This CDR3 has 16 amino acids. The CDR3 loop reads CASSLPQGASGNTIYF. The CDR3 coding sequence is TGCGCCAGCAGCCTCCCCCAGGGGGCGTCAGGAAACACCATATATTTT.

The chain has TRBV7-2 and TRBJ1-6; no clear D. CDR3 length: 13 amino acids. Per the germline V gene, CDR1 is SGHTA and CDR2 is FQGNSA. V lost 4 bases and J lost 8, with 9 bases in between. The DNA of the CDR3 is TGTGCCAGCAGCTCATCCGGCGATTCACCCCTCCACTTT. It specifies CASSSSGDSPLHF.

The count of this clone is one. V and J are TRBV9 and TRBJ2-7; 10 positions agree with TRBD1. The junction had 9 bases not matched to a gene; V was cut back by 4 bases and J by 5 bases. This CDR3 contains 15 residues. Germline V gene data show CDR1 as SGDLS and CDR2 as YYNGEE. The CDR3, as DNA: TGTGCCAGCAGCAGAGATGGGACAGGGGCAGACGAGCAGTACTTC. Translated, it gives CASSRDGTGADEQYF.

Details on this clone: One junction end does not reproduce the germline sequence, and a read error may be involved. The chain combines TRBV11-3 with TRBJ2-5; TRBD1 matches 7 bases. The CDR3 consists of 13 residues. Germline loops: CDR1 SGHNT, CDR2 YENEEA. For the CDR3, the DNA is TGTGCCAGCAGCATAGACAGGGCCGAGACCCAGTACTTC. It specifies CASSIDRAETQYF.

CDR3 protein: CSVGGVGEQFF. The CDR3 DNA reads TGCAGCGTTGGGGGCGTCGGTGAGCAGTTCTTC. The chain combines TRBV29-1 with TRBJ2-1, with a possible D match to TRBD1 (5 bases). Germline V gives CDR1 SQVTM, CDR2 ANQGSEA. V lost 4 bases to trimming and J lost 9 bases, with 10 bases between them. The CDR3 length is 11 residues.

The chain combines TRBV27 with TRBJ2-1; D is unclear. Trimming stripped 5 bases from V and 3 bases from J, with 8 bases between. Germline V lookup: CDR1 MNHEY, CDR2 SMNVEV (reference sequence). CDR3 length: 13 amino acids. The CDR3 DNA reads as TGTGCCAGCAGTCCCGGGTTCTACAATGAGCAGTTCTTC. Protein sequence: CASSPGFYNEQFF.

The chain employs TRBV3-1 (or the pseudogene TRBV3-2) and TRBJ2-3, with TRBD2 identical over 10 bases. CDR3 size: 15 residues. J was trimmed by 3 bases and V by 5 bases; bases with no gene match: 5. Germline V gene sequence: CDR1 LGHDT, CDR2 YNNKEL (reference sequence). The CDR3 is CASSVGTSATDTQYF. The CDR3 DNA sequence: TGTGCCAGCAGCGTTGGGACTAGCGCAACAGATACGCAGTATTTT.

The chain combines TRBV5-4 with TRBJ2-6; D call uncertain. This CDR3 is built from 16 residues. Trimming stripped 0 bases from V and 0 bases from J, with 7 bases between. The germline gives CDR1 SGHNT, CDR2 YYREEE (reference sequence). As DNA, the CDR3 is TGTGCCAGCAGCTTGGGGCGGAGCTCTGGGGCCAACGTCCTGACTTTC. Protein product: CASSLGRSSGANVLTF. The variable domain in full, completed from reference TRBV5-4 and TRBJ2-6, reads ETGVTQSPTHLIKTRGQQVTLRCSSQSGHNTVSWYQQALGQGPQFIFQYYREEENGRGNFPPRFSGLQFPNYSSELNVNALELDDSALYLCASSLGRSSGANVLTFGAGSRLTVL.

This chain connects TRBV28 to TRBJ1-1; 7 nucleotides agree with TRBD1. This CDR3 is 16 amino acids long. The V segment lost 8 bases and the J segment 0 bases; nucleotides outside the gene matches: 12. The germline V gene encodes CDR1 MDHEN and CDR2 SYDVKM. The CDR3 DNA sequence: TGTGCCAGCGGCGTTCAGGGGGGGAACATGAACACTGAAGCTTTCTTT. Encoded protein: CASGVQGGNMNTEAFF.

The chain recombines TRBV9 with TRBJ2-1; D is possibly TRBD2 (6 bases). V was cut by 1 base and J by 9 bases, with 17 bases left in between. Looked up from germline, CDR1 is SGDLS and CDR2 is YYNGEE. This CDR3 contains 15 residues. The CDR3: CASSVSGVADLEQFF. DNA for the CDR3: TGTGCCAGCAGCGTATCGGGAGTAGCGGACCTTGAGCAGTTCTTC.

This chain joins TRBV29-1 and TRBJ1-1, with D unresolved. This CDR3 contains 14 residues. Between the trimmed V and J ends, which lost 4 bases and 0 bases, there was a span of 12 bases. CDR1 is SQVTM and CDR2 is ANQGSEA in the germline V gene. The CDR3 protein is CSVVGSGMNTEAFF. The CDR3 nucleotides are TGCAGCGTTGTGGGCAGCGGAATGAACACTGAAGCTTTCTTT.

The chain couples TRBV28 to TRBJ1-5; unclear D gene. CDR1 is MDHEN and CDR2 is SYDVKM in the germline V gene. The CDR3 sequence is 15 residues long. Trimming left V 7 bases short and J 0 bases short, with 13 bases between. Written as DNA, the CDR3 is TGTGCCAGCACCAACACCCTAAATAGCAATCAGCCCCAGCATTTT. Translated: CASTNTLNSNQPQHF.

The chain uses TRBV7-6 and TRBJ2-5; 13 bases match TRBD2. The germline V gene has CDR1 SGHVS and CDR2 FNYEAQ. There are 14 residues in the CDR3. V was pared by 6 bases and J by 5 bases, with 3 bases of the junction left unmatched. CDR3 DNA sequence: TGTGCCAGCAGACAGACTAGCGGGAGGGAGACCCAGTACTTC. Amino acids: CASRQTSGRETQYF.

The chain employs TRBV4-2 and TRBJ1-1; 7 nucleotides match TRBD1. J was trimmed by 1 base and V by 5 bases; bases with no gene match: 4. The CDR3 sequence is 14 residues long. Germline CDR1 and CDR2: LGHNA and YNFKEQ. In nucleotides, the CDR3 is TGTGCCAGCAGCTATCGGACAGGGAACACTGAAGCTTTCTTT. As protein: CASSYRTGNTEAFF.

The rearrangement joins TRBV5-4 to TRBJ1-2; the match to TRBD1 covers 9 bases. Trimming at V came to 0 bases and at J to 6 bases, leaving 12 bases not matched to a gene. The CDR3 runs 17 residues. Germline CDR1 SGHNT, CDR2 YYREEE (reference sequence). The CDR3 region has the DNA TGTGCCAGCAGCTTGGCTTCCGGACAGGGGACAGGAGATGGCTACACCTTC. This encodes CASSLASGQGTGDGYTF.

CDR3 sequence reads: CAWSIAGIVYEQYF. The CDR3 DNA reads as TGTGCCTGGAGTATTGCAGGGATAGTCTACGAGCAGTACTTC. This chain uses TRBV30 with TRBJ2-7; a weak D match, TRBD1 (5 bases). The CDR3 has 14 residues. Germline lookup yields CDR1 GTSNPN and CDR2 SVGIG (reference sequence). The V and J ends lost 2 bases and 3 bases respectively, with 14 bases between them.

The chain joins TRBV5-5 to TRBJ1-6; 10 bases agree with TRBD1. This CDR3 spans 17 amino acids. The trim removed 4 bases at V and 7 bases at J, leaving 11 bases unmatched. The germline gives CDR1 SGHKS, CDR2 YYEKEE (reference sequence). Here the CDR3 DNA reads TGTGCCAGCAGCCTCGGAACGGGACAGGGGATGAATTCACCCCTCCACTTT. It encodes CASSLGTGQGMNSPLHF. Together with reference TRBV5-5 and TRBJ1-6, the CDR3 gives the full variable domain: DAGVTQSPTHLIKTRGQQVTLRCSPISGHKSVSWYQQVLGQGPQFIFQYYEKEERGRGNFPDRFSARQFPNYSSELNVNALLLGDSALYLCASSLGTGQGMNSPLHFGNGTRLTVT.

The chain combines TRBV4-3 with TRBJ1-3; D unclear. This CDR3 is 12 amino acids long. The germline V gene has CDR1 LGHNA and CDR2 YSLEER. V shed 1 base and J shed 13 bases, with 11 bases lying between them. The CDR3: CASSQVADSIYF. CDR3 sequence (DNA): TGCGCCAGCAGCCAAGTAGCGGACTCTATATATTTT.

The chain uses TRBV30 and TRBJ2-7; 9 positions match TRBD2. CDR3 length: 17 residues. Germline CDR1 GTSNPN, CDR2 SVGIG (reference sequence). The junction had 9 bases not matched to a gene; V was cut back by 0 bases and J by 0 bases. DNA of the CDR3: TGTGCCTGGAGTGTGAGGCTAGCGGGAATCCTCTCCTACGAGCAGTACTTC. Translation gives CAWSVRLAGILSYEQYF.

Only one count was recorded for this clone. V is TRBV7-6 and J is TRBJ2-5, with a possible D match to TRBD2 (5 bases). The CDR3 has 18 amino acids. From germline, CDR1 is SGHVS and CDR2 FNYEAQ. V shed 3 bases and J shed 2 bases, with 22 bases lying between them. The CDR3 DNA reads TGTGCCAGCAGCTTTATGATTAACGGACTGTATTCGCAAGAGACCCAGTACTTC. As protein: CASSFMINGLYSQETQYF.

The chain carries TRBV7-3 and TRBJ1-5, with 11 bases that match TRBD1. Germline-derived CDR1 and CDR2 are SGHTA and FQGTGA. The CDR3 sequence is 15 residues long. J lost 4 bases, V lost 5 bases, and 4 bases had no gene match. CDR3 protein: CASSEGTGGNQPQHF. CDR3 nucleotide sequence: TGTGCCAGCAGCGAAGGGACAGGGGGGAATCAGCCCCAGCATTTT.

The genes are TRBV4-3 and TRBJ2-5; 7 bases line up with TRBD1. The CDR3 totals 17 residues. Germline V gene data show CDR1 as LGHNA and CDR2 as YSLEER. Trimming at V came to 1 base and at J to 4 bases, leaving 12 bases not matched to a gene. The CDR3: CASSQVLSTGSAETQYF. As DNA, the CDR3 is TGCGCCAGCAGCCAAGTCCTGTCGACAGGGTCTGCAGAGACCCAGTACTTC.

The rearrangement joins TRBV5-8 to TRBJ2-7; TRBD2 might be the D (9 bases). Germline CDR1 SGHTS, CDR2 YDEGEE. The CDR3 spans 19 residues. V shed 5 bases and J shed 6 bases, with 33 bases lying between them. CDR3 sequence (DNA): TGTGCCAGCAGTTTCACCCAGGGGGCGACTGGCGGGAGGGCCCCCGAGCAGTACTTC. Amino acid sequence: CASSFTQGATGGRAPEQYF.

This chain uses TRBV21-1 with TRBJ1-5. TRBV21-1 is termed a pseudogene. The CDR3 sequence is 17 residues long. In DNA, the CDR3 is TGTGCCAGCCTGAGACCAACCGGGGACGAGAGCAATCAGCCCCAGCATTTT. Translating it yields CASLRPTGDESNQPQHF.

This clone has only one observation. CDR3 protein: CASSGITNTGELFF. CDR3 coding DNA: TGTGCCAGCAGTGGAATTACGAACACCGGGGAGCTGTTTTTT. The rearrangement uses TRBV25-1 and TRBJ2-2; D is unresolved. Trimming stripped 4 bases from V and 0 bases from J, with 6 bases between. CDR3 length: 14 residues. Germline lookup yields CDR1 MGHDK and CDR2 SYGVNS.

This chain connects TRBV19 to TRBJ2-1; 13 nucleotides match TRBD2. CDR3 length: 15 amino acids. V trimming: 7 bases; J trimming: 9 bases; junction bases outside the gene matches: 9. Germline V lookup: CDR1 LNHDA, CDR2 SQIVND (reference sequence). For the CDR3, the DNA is TGTGCCAGTAATGGACTAGCGGGAGTGTGGAGTGAGCAGTTCTTC. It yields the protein CASNGLAGVWSEQFF.

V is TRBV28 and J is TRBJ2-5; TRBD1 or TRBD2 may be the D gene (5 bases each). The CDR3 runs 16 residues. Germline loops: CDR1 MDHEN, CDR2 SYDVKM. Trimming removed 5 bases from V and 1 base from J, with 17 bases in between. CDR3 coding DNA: TGTGCCAGCAGTCCTTACCTGGGGGTTCTCCAAGAGACCCAGTACTTC. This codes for CASSPYLGVLQETQYF.

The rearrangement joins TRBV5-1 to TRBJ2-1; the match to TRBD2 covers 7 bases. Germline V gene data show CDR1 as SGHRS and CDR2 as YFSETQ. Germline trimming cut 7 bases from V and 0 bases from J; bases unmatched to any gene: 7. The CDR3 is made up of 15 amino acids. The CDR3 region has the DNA TGCGCCAGCGGGGCGGGAGTGGGCTCCTACAATGAGCAGTTCTTC. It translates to CASGAGVGSYNEQFF.

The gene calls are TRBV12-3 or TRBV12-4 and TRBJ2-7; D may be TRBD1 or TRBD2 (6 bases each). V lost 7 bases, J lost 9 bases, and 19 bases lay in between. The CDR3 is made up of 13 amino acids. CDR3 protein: CASTPGGRQGQYF. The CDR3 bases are TGTGCCAGCACCCCCGGGGGCCGCCAAGGGCAGTACTTC.

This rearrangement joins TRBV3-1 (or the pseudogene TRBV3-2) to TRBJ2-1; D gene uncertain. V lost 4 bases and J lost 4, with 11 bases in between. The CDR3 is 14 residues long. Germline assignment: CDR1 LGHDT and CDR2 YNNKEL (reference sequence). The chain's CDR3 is CASSLKGSYNEQFF. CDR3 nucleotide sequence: TGTGCCAGCAGCCTAAAAGGTTCATACAATGAGCAGTTCTTC.